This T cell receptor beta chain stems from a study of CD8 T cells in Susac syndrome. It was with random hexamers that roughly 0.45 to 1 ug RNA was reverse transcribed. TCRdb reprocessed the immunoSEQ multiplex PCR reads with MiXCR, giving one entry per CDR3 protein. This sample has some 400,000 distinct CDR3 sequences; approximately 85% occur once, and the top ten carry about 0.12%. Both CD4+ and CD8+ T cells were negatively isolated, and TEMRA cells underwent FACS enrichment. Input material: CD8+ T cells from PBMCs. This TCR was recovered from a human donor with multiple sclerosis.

The CDR3: CSVPKVTEYTDTQYF. The CDR3, as DNA: TGCAGTGTCCCCAAGGTCACAGAATACACAGATACGCAGTATTTT. V usage is TRBV20-1 and J usage is TRBJ2-3; D is unresolved. The CDR3 covers 15 residues. Germline V lookup: CDR1 DFQATT, CDR2 SNEGSKA (reference sequence). Trimming stripped 7 bases from V and 2 bases from J, with 19 bases between.